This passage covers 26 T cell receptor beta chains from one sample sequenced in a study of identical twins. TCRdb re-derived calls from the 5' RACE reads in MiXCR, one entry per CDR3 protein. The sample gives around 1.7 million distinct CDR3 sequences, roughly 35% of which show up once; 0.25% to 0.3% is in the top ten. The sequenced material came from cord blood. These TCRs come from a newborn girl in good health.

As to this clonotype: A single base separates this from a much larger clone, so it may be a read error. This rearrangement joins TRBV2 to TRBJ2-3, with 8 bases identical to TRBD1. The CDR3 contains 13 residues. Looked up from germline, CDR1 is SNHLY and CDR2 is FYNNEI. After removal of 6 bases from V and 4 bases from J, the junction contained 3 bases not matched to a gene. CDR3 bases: TGTGCCAGCAGGGAGGACAGGGCAGATACGCAGTATTTT. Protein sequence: CASREDRADTQYF. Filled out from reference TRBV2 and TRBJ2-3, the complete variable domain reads EPEVTQTPSHQVTQMGQEVILRCVPISNHLYFYWYRQILGQKVEFLVSFYNNEISEKSEIFDDQFSVERPDGSNFTLKIRSTKLEDSAMYFCASREDRADTQYFGPGTRLTVL.

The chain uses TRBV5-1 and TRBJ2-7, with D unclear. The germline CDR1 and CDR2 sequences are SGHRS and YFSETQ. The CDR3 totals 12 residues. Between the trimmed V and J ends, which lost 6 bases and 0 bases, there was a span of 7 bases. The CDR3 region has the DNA TGCGCCAGCAAGAGGTACTCCTACGAGCAGTACTTC. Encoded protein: CASKRYSYEQYF.

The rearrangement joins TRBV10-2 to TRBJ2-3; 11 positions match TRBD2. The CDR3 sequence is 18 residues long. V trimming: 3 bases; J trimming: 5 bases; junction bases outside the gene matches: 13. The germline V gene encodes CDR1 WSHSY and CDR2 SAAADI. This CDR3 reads CASSEGSTSGARGDTQYF. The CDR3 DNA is TGCGCCAGCAGTGAAGGGTCGACTAGCGGGGCTCGAGGAGATACGCAGTATTTT.

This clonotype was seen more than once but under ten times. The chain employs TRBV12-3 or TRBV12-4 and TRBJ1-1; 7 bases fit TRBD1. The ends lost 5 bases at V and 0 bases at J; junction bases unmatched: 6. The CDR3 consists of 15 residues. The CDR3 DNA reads TGTGCCAGCAGTCATAGGGGGCGAATGAACACTGAAGCTTTCTTT. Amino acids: CASSHRGRMNTEAFF.

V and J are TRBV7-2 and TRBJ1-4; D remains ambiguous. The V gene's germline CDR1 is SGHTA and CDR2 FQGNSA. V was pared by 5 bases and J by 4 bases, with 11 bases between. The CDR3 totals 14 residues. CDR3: CASSLSKDNEKLFF. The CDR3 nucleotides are TGTGCCAGCAGCCTATCTAAGGATAATGAAAAACTGTTTTTT.

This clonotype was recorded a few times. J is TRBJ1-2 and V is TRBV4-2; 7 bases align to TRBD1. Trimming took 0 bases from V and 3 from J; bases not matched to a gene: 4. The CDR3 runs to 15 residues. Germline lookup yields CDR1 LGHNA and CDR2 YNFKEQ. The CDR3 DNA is TGTGCCAGCAGCCAAGATAACAGGGGTGACTATGGCTACACCTTC. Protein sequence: CASSQDNRGDYGYTF.

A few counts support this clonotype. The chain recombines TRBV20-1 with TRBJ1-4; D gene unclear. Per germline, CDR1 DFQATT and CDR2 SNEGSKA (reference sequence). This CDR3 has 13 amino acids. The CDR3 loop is CSVRGRPNEKLFF. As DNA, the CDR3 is TGCAGCGTCCGTGGCAGGCCGAATGAAAAACTGTTTTTT.

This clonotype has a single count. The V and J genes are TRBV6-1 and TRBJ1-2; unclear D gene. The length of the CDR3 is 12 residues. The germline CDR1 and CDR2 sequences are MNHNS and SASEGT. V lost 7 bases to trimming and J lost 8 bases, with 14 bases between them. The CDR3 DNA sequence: TGTGCCAGCACTCGATCCGGGGTCGGCTACACCTTC. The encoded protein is CASTRSGVGYTF.

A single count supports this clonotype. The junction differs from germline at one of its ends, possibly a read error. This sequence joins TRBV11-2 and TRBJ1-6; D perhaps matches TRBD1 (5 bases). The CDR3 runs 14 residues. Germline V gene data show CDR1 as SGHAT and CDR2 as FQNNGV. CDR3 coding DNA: TGTGCCAGCAGCTTGGCAGGGAGCGATTCACCCCCCCACTTT. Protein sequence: CASSLAGSDSPPHF.

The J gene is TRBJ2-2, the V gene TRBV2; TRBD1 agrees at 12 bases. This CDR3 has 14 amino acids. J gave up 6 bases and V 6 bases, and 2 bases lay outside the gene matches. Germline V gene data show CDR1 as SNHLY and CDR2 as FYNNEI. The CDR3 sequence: CASRGTGGAGELFF. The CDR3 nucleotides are TGTGCCAGCAGGGGGACAGGGGGCGCCGGGGAGCTGTTTTTT.

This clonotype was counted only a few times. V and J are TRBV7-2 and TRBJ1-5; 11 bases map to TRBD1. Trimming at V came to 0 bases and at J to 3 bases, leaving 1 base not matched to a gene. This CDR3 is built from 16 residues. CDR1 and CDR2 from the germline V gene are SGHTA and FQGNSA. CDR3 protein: CASSLAGQGVNQPQHF. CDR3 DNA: TGTGCCAGCAGCTTAGCGGGACAGGGGGTCAATCAGCCCCAGCATTTT.

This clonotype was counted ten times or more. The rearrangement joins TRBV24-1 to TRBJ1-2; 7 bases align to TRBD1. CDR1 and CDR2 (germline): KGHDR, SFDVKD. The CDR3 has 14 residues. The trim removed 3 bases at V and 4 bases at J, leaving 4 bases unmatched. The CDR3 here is CATSDPDRAYGYTF. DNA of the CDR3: TGTGCCACCAGTGATCCTGACAGGGCCTATGGCTACACCTTC.

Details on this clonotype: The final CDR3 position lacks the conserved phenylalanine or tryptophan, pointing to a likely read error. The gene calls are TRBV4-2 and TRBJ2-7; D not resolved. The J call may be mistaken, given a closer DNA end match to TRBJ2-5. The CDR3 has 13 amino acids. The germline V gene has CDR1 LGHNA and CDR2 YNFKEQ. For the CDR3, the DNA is TGTGCCAGCAGCCAAGAACCCCCCGAGACCCAGTACTAC. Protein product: CASSQEPPETQYY.

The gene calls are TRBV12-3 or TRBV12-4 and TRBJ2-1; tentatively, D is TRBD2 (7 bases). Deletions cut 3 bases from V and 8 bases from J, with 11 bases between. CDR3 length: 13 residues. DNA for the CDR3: TGTGCCAGCAGTTTCCGGGGGGCCGATGAGCAGTTCTTC. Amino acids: CASSFRGADEQFF.

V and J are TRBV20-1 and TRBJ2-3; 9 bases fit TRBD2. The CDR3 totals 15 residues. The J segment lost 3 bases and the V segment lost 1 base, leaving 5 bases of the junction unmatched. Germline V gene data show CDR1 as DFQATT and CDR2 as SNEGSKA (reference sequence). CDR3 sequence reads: CSARGPSGVTDTQYF. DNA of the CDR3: TGCAGTGCTAGAGGGCCTAGCGGGGTGACAGATACGCAGTATTTT.

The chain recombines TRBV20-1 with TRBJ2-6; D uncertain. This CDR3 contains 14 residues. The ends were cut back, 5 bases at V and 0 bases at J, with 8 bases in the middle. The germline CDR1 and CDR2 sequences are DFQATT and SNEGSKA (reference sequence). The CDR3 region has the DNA TGCAGTGCTCCCAGGCGCTCTGGGGCCAACGTCCTGACTTTC. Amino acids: CSAPRRSGANVLTF.

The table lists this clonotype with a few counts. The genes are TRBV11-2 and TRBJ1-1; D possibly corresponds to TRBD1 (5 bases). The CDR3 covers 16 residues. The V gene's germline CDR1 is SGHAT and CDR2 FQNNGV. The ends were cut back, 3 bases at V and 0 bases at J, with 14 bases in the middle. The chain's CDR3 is CASSFFSGTLNTEAFF. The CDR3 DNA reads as TGTGCCAGCAGCTTCTTCTCCGGGACTTTGAACACTGAAGCTTTCTTT.

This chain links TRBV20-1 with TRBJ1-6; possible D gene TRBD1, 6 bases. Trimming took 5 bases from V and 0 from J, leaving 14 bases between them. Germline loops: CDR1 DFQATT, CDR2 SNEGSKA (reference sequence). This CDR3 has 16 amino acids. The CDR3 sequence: CSAHQGSGSYNSPLHF. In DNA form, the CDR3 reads TGCAGTGCTCATCAGGGGTCAGGCTCCTATAATTCACCCCTCCACTTT.

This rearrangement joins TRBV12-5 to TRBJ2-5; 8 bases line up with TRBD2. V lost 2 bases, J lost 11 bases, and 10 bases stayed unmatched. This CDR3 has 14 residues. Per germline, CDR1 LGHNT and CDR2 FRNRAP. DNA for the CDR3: TGTGCTAGTGGTTTGAGCGGGAGAAACAATGAGCAGTACTTC. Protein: CASGLSGRNNEQYF.

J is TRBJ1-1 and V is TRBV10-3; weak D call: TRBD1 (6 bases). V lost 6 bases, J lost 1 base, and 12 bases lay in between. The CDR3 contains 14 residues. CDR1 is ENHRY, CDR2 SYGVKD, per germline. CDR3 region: CAISRGQGNTEAFF. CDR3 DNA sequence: TGTGCCATCAGCCGGGGGCAGGGGAACACTGAAGCTTTCTTT.

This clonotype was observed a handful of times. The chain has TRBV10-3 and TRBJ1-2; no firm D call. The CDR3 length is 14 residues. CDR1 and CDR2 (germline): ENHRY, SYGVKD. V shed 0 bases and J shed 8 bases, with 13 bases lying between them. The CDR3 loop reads CAISESGAIWGYTF. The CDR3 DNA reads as TGTGCCATCAGTGAGTCGGGAGCTATATGGGGCTACACCTTC.

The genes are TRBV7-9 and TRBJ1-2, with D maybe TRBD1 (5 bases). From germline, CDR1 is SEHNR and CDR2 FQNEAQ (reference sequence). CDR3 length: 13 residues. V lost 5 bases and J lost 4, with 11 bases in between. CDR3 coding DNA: TGTGCCAGCAGCACCCGGACAACCTATGGCTACACCTTC. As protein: CASSTRTTYGYTF.

The chain's CDR3 is CSALGDQEAQYF. DNA of the CDR3: TGCAGCGCCCTGGGGGACCAAGAGGCCCAGTACTTC. V usage is TRBV29-1 and J usage is TRBJ2-7, with D perhaps assigned TRBD1 or TRBD2 (5 bases each). CDR1 is SQVTM and CDR2 is ANQGSEA in the germline V gene. The CDR3 contains 12 residues. V was pared by 7 bases and J by 10 bases, with 20 bases between.

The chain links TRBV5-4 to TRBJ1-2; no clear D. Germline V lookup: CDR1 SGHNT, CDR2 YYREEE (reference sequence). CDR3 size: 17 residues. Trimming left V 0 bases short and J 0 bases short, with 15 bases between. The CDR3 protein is CASSLAKGGRANYGYTF. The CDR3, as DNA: TGTGCCAGCAGCTTGGCCAAGGGAGGACGCGCTAACTATGGCTACACCTTC.

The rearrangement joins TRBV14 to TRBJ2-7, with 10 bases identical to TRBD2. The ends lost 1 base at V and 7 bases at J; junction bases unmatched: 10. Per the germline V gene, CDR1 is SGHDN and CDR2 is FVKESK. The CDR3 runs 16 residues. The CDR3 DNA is TGTGCCAGCAGCCAAGCCCCTAGCGGGGGTTACAATGAGCAGTACTTC. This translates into CASSQAPSGGYNEQYF.

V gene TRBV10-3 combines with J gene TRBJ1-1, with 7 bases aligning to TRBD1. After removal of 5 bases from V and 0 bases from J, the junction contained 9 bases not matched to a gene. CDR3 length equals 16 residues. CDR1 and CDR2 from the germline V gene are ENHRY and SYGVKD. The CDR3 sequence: CAISKRTGAMNTEAFF. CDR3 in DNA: TGTGCCATCAGTAAACGGACAGGAGCTATGAACACTGAAGCTTTCTTT.